Below are 15 T cell receptor beta chains sequenced from a single sample in a study of cytomegalovirus exposure and HLA in healthy donors. Vbeta (60) and Jbeta (13) primers were used in the PCR. Clones were sequenced by immunoSEQ multiplex PCR, and TCRdb holds only the in-frame ones, with some missing. The sample carries 150,000 to 200,000 clones, roughly four fifths recorded once. The sequenced sample consisted of PBMCs. These receptors all stem from a girl aged 2-10 years in good health and CMV-seropositive.

CDR3 loop: CASSLGQGAGNTIYF. For the CDR3, the DNA is TGTGCCAGCAGTTTGGGACAGGGGGCCGGAAACACCATATATTTT. This chain joins TRBV28 and TRBJ1-3, with 12 bases that match TRBD1. Trimming took 3 bases from V and 4 from J; bases not matched to a gene: 1. The CDR3 has 15 residues. CDR1 and CDR2 from the germline V gene are MDHEN and SYDVKM. The whole variable domain, remainder taken from reference TRBV28 and TRBJ1-3, is DVKVTQSSRYLVKRTGEKVFLECVQDMDHENMFWYRQDPGLGLRLIYFSYDVKMKEKGDIPEGYSVSREKKERFSLILESASTNQTSMYLCASSLGQGAGNTIYFGEGSWLTVV.

The V and J genes are TRBV29-1 and TRBJ1-3; TRBD1 is a possible D gene (6 bases). Germline loops: CDR1 SQVTM, CDR2 ANQGSEA. This CDR3 has 12 amino acids. Trimming shortened V by 6 bases and J by 4 bases, and 10 bases separated the two germline ends. This CDR3 is CSVATGGNTIYF. The CDR3, as DNA: TGCAGCGTCGCAACAGGGGGAAACACCATATATTTT.

This clone was detected a few times. The chain recombines TRBV9 with TRBJ2-1, with 9 bases lining up with TRBD2. CDR1 is SGDLS, CDR2 YYNGEE, per germline. The CDR3 covers 17 residues. Losses at the gene ends were 0 bases for V and 3 bases for J; bases not matched to a gene: 7. CDR3 DNA: TGTGCCAGCAGCGTAGAGGAGGTGACTAGCGGCTACAATGAGCAGTTCTTC. Translation: CASSVEEVTSGYNEQFF.

The CDR3 is CASTDRDRGTGELFF. CDR3 coding DNA: TGTGCCAGCACCGACCGGGACAGGGGGACCGGGGAGCTGTTTTTT. This chain uses TRBV6-6 with TRBJ2-2, with TRBD1 matching 11 bases. V shed 7 bases, J shed 5 bases, and the junction held 6 bases outside the gene matches. Germline-derived CDR1 and CDR2 are MNHNY and SVGAGI (reference sequence). This CDR3 is built from 15 residues.

This sequence joins TRBV27 and TRBJ2-7; 10 nucleotides align to TRBD2. There are 16 residues in the CDR3. The V gene's germline CDR1 is MNHEY and CDR2 SMNVEV (reference sequence). The V gene end was trimmed by 0 bases and the J gene end by 5 bases; junction bases not matched to a gene: 7. Here the CDR3 DNA reads TGTGCCAGCAGTTTATCGCCTAGCGGGAGAGCCCACGAGCAGTACTTC. Its translation is CASSLSPSGRAHEQYF.

This chain connects TRBV29-1 to TRBJ1-1; 11 bases match TRBD1. Germline CDR1 is SQVTM and CDR2 is ANQGSEA. This CDR3 comprises 12 residues. The V and J ends lost 7 bases and 5 bases, in that order; junction bases with no gene match: 3. CDR3 bases: TGCAGCGGAAGGGACAGGGGGACTGAAGCTTTCTTT. Its translation: CSGRDRGTEAFF.

The chain is built from TRBV5-1 and TRBJ2-5, with TRBD2 matching 8 bases. The CDR3 is made up of 15 amino acids. V dropped 0 bases and J dropped 5; count of bases not matched to a gene: 6. Germline assignment: CDR1 SGHRS and CDR2 YFSETQ. Written as DNA, the CDR3 is TGCGCCAGCAGCTTGGGCGTTAGCGGGACTGAGACCCAGTACTTC. Translated, it gives CASSLGVSGTETQYF.

J is TRBJ2-3 and V is TRBV5-4; D is unclear. Germline CDR1 is SGHNT and CDR2 is YYREEE (reference sequence). The V gene lost 1 base and the J gene lost 13 bases, with 13 bases spanning the gap. CDR3 size: 12 residues. The DNA of the CDR3 is TGTGCCAGCAGCTTGCCGGGTCTAGAGGAGTATTTT. Translation gives CASSLPGLEEYF.

This rearrangement joins TRBV7-2 to TRBJ2-7; TRBD1 agrees at 12 bases. The CDR3 spans 16 residues. The germline CDR1 and CDR2 sequences are SGHTA and FQGNSA. Trimming removed 4 bases from V and 2 bases from J; junction bases left unmatched: 6. DNA for the CDR3: TGTGCCAGCAGCTCGGGACAGGGGGCCGGTACCTACGAGCAGTACTTC. Translated: CASSSGQGAGTYEQYF. Full variable domain (missing parts from reference TRBV7-2 and TRBJ2-7): GAGVSQSPSNKVTEKGKDVELRCDPISGHTALYWYRQSLGQGLEFLIYFQGNSAPDKSGLPSDRFSAERTGGSVSTLTIQRTQQEDSAVYLCASSSGQGAGTYEQYFGPGTRLTVT.

J is TRBJ1-5 and V is TRBV5-6, with D possibly TRBD1 on 5 matching bases. CDR1 SGHDT and CDR2 YYEEEE come from the germline V gene. This CDR3 spans 14 amino acids. V lost 3 bases, J lost 5 bases, and 12 bases lay in between. The CDR3 DNA reads as TGTGCCAGCAGCTCCTCACAGGTTTATCAGCCCCAGCATTTT. Residues: CASSSSQVYQPQHF.

The rearrangement links TRBV18 to TRBJ1-3, with D tentatively TRBD1 (5 bases). Germline CDR1 reads KGHSH; CDR2 reads LQKENI. This CDR3 is built from 13 residues. Trimming pared 6 bases from V and 0 bases from J, leaving 6 bases between. The CDR3 here is CASSQGSGNTIYF. CDR3 in DNA: TGTGCCAGCTCTCAGGGCTCTGGAAACACCATATATTTT. The full variable domain, completed using reference TRBV18 and TRBJ1-3, is NAGVMQNPRHLVRRRGQEARLRCSPMKGHSHVYWYRQLPEEGLKFMVYLQKENIIDESGMPKERFSAEFPKEGPSILRIQQVVRGDSAAYFCASSQGSGNTIYFGEGSWLTVV.

The chain joins TRBV28 to TRBJ2-7; tentatively, D is TRBD1 (5 bases). V was shortened by 7 bases and J by 4 bases, with 17 bases between the two germline ends. From germline, CDR1 is MDHEN and CDR2 SYDVKM. CDR3 length: 14 residues. For the CDR3, the DNA is TGTGCCAGCACGACAGTGGGATCTCGGTACGAGCAGTACTTC. Encoded protein: CASTTVGSRYEQYF.

This clone has a handful of counts. V gene TRBV6-1 combines with J gene TRBJ2-4; D not resolved. Germline loops: CDR1 MNHNS, CDR2 SASEGT. V was shortened by 1 base and J by 10 bases, with 17 bases between the two germline ends. This CDR3 spans 15 amino acids. The CDR3 sequence: CASSEGSGSFNIQYF. DNA for the CDR3: TGTGCCAGCAGTGAAGGGAGTGGCAGCTTTAATATTCAGTACTTC.

This clone was seen a handful of times. The DNA of the CDR3 is TGCGCCAGCAGCCAAGATAGTCAGGGAGGGACTGAAGCTTTCTTT. It translates to CASSQDSQGGTEAFF. The chain has TRBV4-1 and TRBJ1-1, with D tentatively TRBD1 (5 bases). This CDR3 has 15 amino acids. Germline values: CDR1 MGHRA, CDR2 YSYEKL. Trimming stripped 0 bases from V and 5 bases from J, with 13 bases between.

This chain joins TRBV19 and TRBJ1-1; the D is unclear. There are 15 residues in the CDR3. Germline V CDR1 and CDR2: LNHDA, SQIVND (reference sequence). Trimming stripped 0 bases from V and 4 bases from J, with 12 bases between. CDR3 protein: CASSIDDGGGTEAFF. CDR3 nucleotides: TGTGCCAGTAGTATAGATGATGGCGGAGGCACTGAAGCTTTCTTT.